This is a list of T cell receptor beta chains from one sample in a study of blood T cells in healthy people across ages. From the 5' RACE reads, TCRdb called clonotypes with MiXCR, one entry per CDR3 protein. The sample consists of some 1.4 million distinct CDR3 sequences, roughly 40% of them appearing once. The sequenced sample was blood. These receptors all stem from a woman in her late teens or twenties in good health. Both conserved end residues are part of each CDR3. D genes are given only for firm matches. Not all rows give a size; the values are once, few, many and, for expanded clones, a class.

>.|TRBV14|.|TRBJ1-2
CASSQGGRALGGYTF
TGTGCCAGCAGCCAAGGGGGCAGGGCCCTCGGGGGCTACACCTTC
>.|TRBV12-3/TRBV12-4|few|TRBJ2-5
CASSLTRGSGVFETQYF
TGTGCCAGCAGTTTAACCCGAGGATCGGGTGTGTTTGAGACCCAGTACTTC
>TRBD2|TRBV5-1|.|TRBJ2-1
CASSYISGGAGGEQFF
TGCGCCAGCAGCTATATTAGCGGGGGGGCAGGTGGTGAGCAGTTCTTC
>.|TRBV10-2|.|TRBJ1-2
CASSEGLGDGYTF
TGCGCCAGCAGTGAGGGTCTAGGGGATGGCTACACCTTC
>.|TRBV7-6|.|TRBJ1-4
CASSSKPLDATNEKLFF
TGTGCCAGCAGCTCGAAGCCCCTGGATGCAACTAATGAAAAACTGTTTTTT
>.|TRBV7-2|few|TRBJ2-5
CASSPYAASETQYF
TGTGCCAGCAGCCCCTACGCTGCCTCAGAGACCCAGTACTTC
>.|TRBV14|.|TRBJ2-3
CASSQVLTDTQYF
TGTGCCAGCAGCCAAGTTCTCACAGATACGCAGTATTTT
>.|TRBV20-1|few|TRBJ2-7
CSASPRQDPSYEQYF
TGCAGTGCTAGTCCTAGACAGGACCCATCTTACGAGCAGTACTTC
>.|TRBV10-2|.|TRBJ2-5
CASSETKETRYF
TGCGCCAGCAGTGAGACAAAAGAGACCCGGTACTTC
>.|TRBV2|few|TRBJ2-5
CASRAGTEETQYF
TGTGCCAGCAGAGCGGGGACAGAAGAGACCCAGTACTTC
>.|TRBV12-3/TRBV12-4|.|TRBJ2-7
CASTQDGYEQYF
TGTGCCAGCACCCAGGACGGCTACGAGCAGTACTTC
>.|TRBV6-5|few|TRBJ2-1
CASRRPQGGGKYEQFF
TGTGCCAGCAGACGACCCCAGGGAGGAGGAAAATATGAGCAGTTCTTC
>.|TRBV6-5|few|TRBJ2-1
CASSYSAGFAHEQFF
TGTGCCAGCAGTTACTCGGCGGGATTTGCACATGAGCAGTTCTTC
>.|TRBV27|.|TRBJ1-6
CASSFAHSPLHF
TGTGCCAGCAGTTTCGCTCATTCACCCCTCCACTTT
>TRBD2|TRBV5-1|few|TRBJ2-7
CASSLVAGGTSYEQYF
TGCGCCAGCAGCTTGGTAGCGGGGGGCACTTCCTACGAGCAGTACTTC
>TRBD1|TRBV24-1|.|TRBJ2-2
CATSDSAGTGTTGELFF
TGTGCCACCAGTGATTCCGCCGGGACAGGGACCACCGGGGAGCTGTTTTTT
>TRBD1|TRBV28|many|TRBJ2-1
CASSPPRTGSSYNEQFF
TGTGCCAGCAGTCCCCCGAGGACAGGTAGCTCCTACAATGAGCAGTTCTTC
>TRBD1|TRBV5-1|.|TRBJ2-1
CASSSPPDRAYNEQFF
TGCGCCAGCAGCTCGCCACCTGACAGGGCCTACAATGAGCAGTTCTTC
>.|TRBV10-2|.|TRBJ2-3
CASNLDLTDTQYF
TGCGCCAGCAATTTAGATTTGACAGATACGCAGTATTTT
>.|TRBV29-1|.|TRBJ2-7
CSVELRAGAYEQYF
TGCAGCGTTGAACTAAGGGCAGGGGCCTACGAGCAGTACTTC
>.|TRBV6-1|few|TRBJ2-4
CASRPLAKNIQYF
TGTGCCAGCAGACCACTAGCCAAAAACATTCAGTACTTC
>.|TRBV30|.|TRBJ1-2
CAWSPRNYGYTF
TGTGCCTGGAGTCCGCGGAACTATGGCTACACCTTC
>.|TRBV5-1|.|TRBJ1-5
CASSPSGAFNQPQHF
TGCGCCAGCAGCCCCTCGGGGGCCTTCAATCAGCCCCAGCATTTT
>.|TRBV18|.|TRBJ2-6
CASSPRSSGANVLTF
TGTGCCAGCTCACCCCGGAGCTCTGGGGCCAACGTCCTGACTTTC
>.|TRBV3-1|few|TRBJ1-2
CASSQDQQGPYGYTF
TGTGCCAGCAGCCAGGACCAACAGGGTCCCTACGGCTACACCTTC
>.|TRBV10-3|.|TRBJ2-3
CAISEAGTDTQYF
TGTGCCATCAGTGAGGCAGGAACAGATACGCAGTATTTT
>.|TRBV20-1|.|TRBJ1-3
CSARHRPGPISGNTIYF
TGCAGTGCTAGGCACCGGCCGGGACCGATCTCTGGAAACACCATATATTTT
>.|TRBV2|once|TRBJ1-1
CASNQRGMSTEAFF
TGTGCCAGCAATCAACGAGGAATGAGCACTGAAGCTTTCTTT
>.|TRBV12-3/TRBV12-4|few|TRBJ2-2
CASNWDTGELFF
TGTGCCAGCAACTGGGACACCGGGGAGCTGTTTTTT
>.|TRBV10-2|.|TRBJ1-4
CASSRDVDEKLFF
TGCGCCAGCAGCCGGGACGTCGATGAAAAACTGTTTTTT
>.|TRBV11-2|.|TRBJ2-1
CASSPRLSTYNKQFF
TGTGCCAGCAGCCCCCGTCTATCGACCTACAATAAGCAGTTCTTC
>.|TRBV11-2|.|TRBJ2-5
CASSLGRRDQETQYF
TGTGCCAGCAGCTTGGGACGAAGGGATCAAGAGACCCAGTACTTC
>.|TRBV20-1|.|TRBJ2-3
CSAQHTDTQYF
TGCAGTGCACAGCACACAGATACGCAGTATTTT
>.|TRBV20-1|.|TRBJ2-5
CSARKSGPQGEQYF
TGCAGTGCTAGAAAATCAGGGCCCCAGGGTGAGCAGTACTTC
>.|TRBV7-7|.|TRBJ2-1
CASSSSSTASYNEQFF
TGTGCTAGCAGCTCCTCTTCGACAGCATCCTACAATGAGCAGTTCTTC
>.|TRBV6-1|.|TRBJ2-7
CASSDWTLFSYNEQYF
TGTGCCAGCAGTGATTGGACCCTCTTCTCCTACAATGAGCAGTACTTC
>TRBD2|TRBV15|few|TRBJ2-1
CATSRVAGGTDEQFF
TGTGCCACCAGCAGAGTCGCGGGGGGCACGGATGAGCAGTTCTTC
>TRBD1|TRBV29-1|few|TRBJ2-1
CSVPTGTGVNEQFF
TGCAGCGTACCAACCGGGACAGGGGTCAATGAGCAGTTCTTC
>.|TRBV10-3|.|TRBJ2-2
CAISEFGSNTGELFF
TGTGCCATCAGTGAGTTTGGAAGTAACACCGGGGAGCTGTTTTTT
>.|TRBV12-3/TRBV12-4|.|TRBJ2-7
CASSPEAVLTYEQYF
TGTGCCAGCAGTCCCGAAGCGGTTCTAACCTACGAGCAGTACTTC
>.|TRBV29-1|many|TRBJ1-6
CSAADSANSPLHF
TGCAGCGCAGCCGACAGTGCTAATTCACCCCTCCACTTT
>TRBD1|TRBV11-3|.|TRBJ2-5
CASSLMGQGQRETQYF
TGTGCCAGCAGCTTAATGGGACAGGGTCAGCGAGAGACCCAGTACTTC
>TRBD2|TRBV28|.|TRBJ2-1
CASRTTSAYNEQFF
TGTGCCAGCAGGACAACTAGCGCATACAATGAGCAGTTCTTC
>TRBD2|TRBV10-3|once|TRBJ2-7
CAISESGTSGAYEQYF
TGTGCCATCAGTGAGTCGGGGACTAGCGGGGCCTACGAGCAGTACTTC
>.|TRBV6-1|.|TRBJ2-7
CASSEEHRVGEQYF
TGTGCCAGCAGTGAAGAGCACAGGGTGGGGGAGCAGTACTTC
>.|TRBV7-2|few|TRBJ1-2
CASSNGYRERYTF
TGTGCCAGCAGCAACGGGTACAGGGAGCGGTACACCTTC
>.|TRBV21-1|.|TRBJ1-1
CASSNLGPHTEAFF
TGTGCCAGCAGCAACCTTGGACCGCACACTGAAGCTTTCTTT
>.|TRBV4-1|.|TRBJ1-5
CASSTRDTTIYSNQPQHF
TGCGCCAGCAGCACCCGGGACACGACAATCTATAGCAATCAGCCCCAGCATTTT
>.|TRBV5-1|few|TRBJ2-1
CASSVAASYNEQFF
TGCGCCAGCAGCGTGGCAGCCTCCTACAATGAGCAGTTCTTC
>.|TRBV14|.|TRBJ2-1
CASSQVVATYNEQFF
TGTGCCAGCAGCCAGGTGGTAGCGACATACAATGAGCAGTTCTTC
>.|TRBV3-1|.|TRBJ1-6
CASSQLTECTLHF
TGTGCCAGCAGCCAACTAACCGAATGCACCCTCCACTTT
>.|TRBV25-1|few|TRBJ2-7
CASSEPDLAQYF
TGTGCCAGCAGTGAACCGGACCTAGCGCAGTACTTC
>TRBD2|TRBV12-3/TRBV12-4|few|TRBJ2-1
CASSLLAGALYNEQFF
TGTGCCAGCAGTTTGCTAGCGGGGGCCCTTTACAATGAGCAGTTCTTC
>.|TRBV7-2|.|TRBJ2-1
CASSLGVLSALSYNEQFF
TGTGCCAGCAGCTTAGGGGTTCTATCGGCCCTTTCCTACAATGAGCAGTTCTTC
>TRBD1|TRBV12-3/TRBV12-4|.|TRBJ1-2
CASSLNPGQGGYGYTF
TGTGCCAGCAGTTTAAACCCCGGACAGGGCGGCTATGGCTACACCTTC
>.|TRBV21-1|many|TRBJ2-5
CASSRPDTQYF
TGTGCCAGCAGCAGACCTGATACCCAGTACTTC